These T cell receptor beta chains were read from a single sample in a study of T-cell memory formation after mild COVID-19. TCRdb itself ran the 5' RACE reads through MiXCR, one entry per CDR3 protein. The table has 450,000 to 650,000 distinct CDR3 sequences, about a fifth seen once. Material for sequencing was PBMCs or a T cell subset sorted from them (not recorded which). These receptors originate from an adult woman who had mild COVID-19 (a few samples of this study predate the infection). Cell type and time point are not known. The CDR3 runs from the conserved cysteine through the conserved F or W. D genes are given only for firm matches. Some rows mark clone size as missing; the rest say once, few, many or name a class of expanded clone.

cdr3_aa	cdr3_nt	d_call	clone_size	v_call	j_call
CATSPQVGVGEAFF	TGTGCCACCAGCCCCCAGGTCGGGGTGGGGGAAGCTTTCTTT	.	.	TRBV15	TRBJ1-1
CASSLSSGITGELFF	TGTGCCAGCAGCTTATCTAGCGGGATCACCGGGGAGCTGTTTTTT	TRBD2	.	TRBV7-2	TRBJ2-2
CASSLDGAGYTF	TGTGCCAGCAGCTTAGACGGGGCAGGCTACACCTTC	.	few	TRBV7-9	TRBJ1-2
CSARDRGSSSGNTIYF	TGCAGTGCTAGAGACAGGGGGTCCAGCTCTGGAAACACCATATATTTT	TRBD1	few	TRBV20-1	TRBJ1-3
CSARGAMAEGGRQYF	TGCAGTGCTAGGGGGGCTATGGCGGAGGGTGGGCGGCAGTACTTC	.	few	TRBV20-1	TRBJ2-7
CASSPFVGEQYF	TGCGCCAGCAGTCCTTTCGTGGGTGAGCAGTACTTC	.	.	TRBV5-1	TRBJ2-7
CASSPEVANTEAFF	TGTGCCAGCAGCCCAGAGGTGGCGAACACTGAAGCTTTCTTT	.	.	TRBV7-2	TRBJ1-1
CASSPGQGVDQPQHF	TGCGCCAGCAGCCCGGGACAGGGGGTAGATCAGCCCCAGCATTTT	TRBD1	many	TRBV5-1	TRBJ1-5
CASSLEAITYEQYF	TGTGCCAGCAGCCTTGAGGCAATTACCTACGAGCAGTACTTC	.	once	TRBV7-9	TRBJ2-7
CASSVEDGSYEQYF	TGTGCCAGCAGCGTAGAGGACGGCTCCTACGAGCAGTACTTC	.	.	TRBV9	TRBJ2-7
CASSKQGGNTGELFF	TGTGCCAGCAGCAAACAGGGAGGGAACACCGGGGAGCTGTTTTTT	.	few	TRBV7-9	TRBJ2-2
CASSPPKGPKYNEQFF	TGTGCCAGCAGCCCCCCTAAGGGTCCCAAATACAATGAGCAGTTCTTC	.	.	TRBV7-9	TRBJ2-1
CASSSVGEVTDTQYF	TGTGCCAGCAGTTCAGTGGGAGAGGTCACAGATACGCAGTATTTT	.	few	TRBV12-3/TRBV12-4	TRBJ2-3
CARQGGEGSPLHF	TGTGCCAGACAGGGAGGAGAAGGGTCACCCCTCCACTTT	.	.	TRBV2	TRBJ1-6
CASSEGQGKTETQYF	TGTGCCAGCAGCGAGGGACAGGGGAAGACGGAGACCCAGTACTTC	TRBD1	few	TRBV7-6	TRBJ2-5
CASAALRGHEQFF	TGTGCTAGTGCCGCCCTCCGGGGGCATGAGCAGTTCTTC	.	few	TRBV12-5	TRBJ2-1
CATSEASGYYNEQFF	TGTGCCACCAGTGAGGCTAGCGGGTACTACAATGAGCAGTTCTTC	TRBD2	.	TRBV24-1	TRBJ2-1
CASSPLGDSGSEAFF	TGTGCCAGCAGTCCGTTGGGGGACAGCGGGTCTGAAGCTTTCTTT	TRBD1	.	TRBV12-3/TRBV12-4	TRBJ1-1
CASSPSVDTQYF	TGTGCCAGCAGCCCTTCCGTAGATACGCAGTATTTT	.	few	TRBV3-1	TRBJ2-3
CASSTGDLYSYNEQFF	TGTGCCAGCAGCACGGGGGACTTATACTCCTACAATGAGCAGTTCTTC	.	.	TRBV9	TRBJ2-1
CAWSAPGGLAGLGTQYF	TGTGCCTGGAGTGCCCCGGGGGGACTAGCGGGACTCGGGACCCAGTACTTC	TRBD2	.	TRBV30	TRBJ2-5
CSAAGTESSGANVLTF	TGCAGTGCTGCCGGGACGGAGAGCTCTGGGGCCAACGTCCTGACTTTC	.	few	TRBV20-1	TRBJ2-6
CASSVDSPLTDEQFF	TGTGCCAGCAGCGTAGATAGTCCCCTGACGGATGAGCAGTTCTTC	.	few	TRBV9	TRBJ2-1
CASSKMGDSIEQYF	TGCGCCAGCAGCAAAATGGGGGACAGCATCGAGCAGTACTTC	TRBD1	few	TRBV5-1	TRBJ2-7
CASSSVPTGTGGRYTGELFF	TGTGCCAGCAGCTCCGTCCCAACCGGGACAGGGGGCCGATACACCGGGGAGCTGTTTTTT	TRBD1	.	TRBV7-6	TRBJ2-2
CASSSHRGTEAFF	TGTGCCAGCAGCTCTCACAGGGGCACTGAAGCTTTCTTT	TRBD1	many	TRBV7-2	TRBJ1-1
CATSDFLGDNEQFF	TGTGCCACCAGTGATTTTCTCGGCGACAATGAGCAGTTCTTC	.	.	TRBV24-1	TRBJ2-1
CASSPGGGRDNEQFF	TGTGCCAGCAGCCCCGGAGGGGGTAGGGACAATGAGCAGTTCTTC	.	few	TRBV5-4	TRBJ2-1
CASSISGGQADEQFF	TGTGCCAGTAGTATATCAGGGGGCCAGGCCGATGAGCAGTTCTTC	TRBD1	few	TRBV19	TRBJ2-1
CASSRAAEGETQYF	TGTGCCAGCAGCCGAGCGGCGGAGGGAGAGACCCAGTACTTC	.	.	TRBV13	TRBJ2-5
CASSLDGSDQPQHF	TGCGCCAGCAGCCTGGACGGGAGTGATCAGCCCCAGCATTTT	.	few	TRBV5-1	TRBJ1-5
CASSPRAGGPDTQYF	TGCGCCAGCAGCCCCCGAGCGGGGGGGCCAGATACGCAGTATTTT	TRBD2	.	TRBV4-1	TRBJ2-3
CASSSHSGGGLTDTQYF	TGCGCCAGCAGCTCGCATAGCGGGGGGGGACTCACAGATACGCAGTATTTT	TRBD2	.	TRBV5-1	TRBJ2-3
CASSSGTSISYEQYF	TGTGCCAGCAGTTCCGGGACATCCATCTCCTACGAGCAGTACTTC	.	.	TRBV12-3/TRBV12-4	TRBJ2-7
CASSRTRVDTEAFF	TGTGCCAGTAGTCGGACTCGGGTGGACACTGAAGCTTTCTTT	.	.	TRBV19	TRBJ1-1
CASSAPGPENTEAFF	TGTGCCAGCAGTGCCCCGGGACCGGAGAACACTGAAGCTTTCTTT	.	few	TRBV6-5	TRBJ1-1
CASSQLAGGVHEQYF	TGCGCCAGCAGCCAACTAGCGGGGGGGGTCCACGAGCAGTACTTC	TRBD2	few	TRBV4-1	TRBJ2-7
CATSDLAGMNTGELFF	TGTGCCACCAGTGATTTGGCAGGAATGAACACCGGGGAGCTGTTTTTT	.	few	TRBV24-1	TRBJ2-2
CASSQGVSLGGYNEKLFF	TGTGCCAGCAGCCAAGGGGTCAGTTTAGGAGGATATAATGAAAAACTGTTTTTT	.	few	TRBV7-9	TRBJ1-4
CASSFALLGRERLADTQYF	TGTGCCAGCAGCTTCGCCCTTTTGGGCAGGGAGAGGCTCGCAGATACGCAGTATTTT	.	few	TRBV7-9	TRBJ2-3
CASSQDRAGNTIYF	TGCGCCAGCAGCCAAGATCGAGCCGGAAACACCATATATTTT	.	few	TRBV4-3	TRBJ1-3
CASSQELAATQGAQYF	TGCGCCAGCAGCCAAGAACTAGCGGCGACGCAAGGGGCCCAGTACTTC	TRBD2	.	TRBV4-1	TRBJ2-5
CASSFTRTSRRTNEQFF	TGTGCCAGCAGCTTCACCAGGACTAGCCGACGGACTAATGAGCAGTTCTTC	TRBD2	.	TRBV7-8	TRBJ2-1